This section outlines one TCR beta chain sequence together with its context. The data are from a study of blood T cell repertoires in COVID-19. Study details: Acute and convalescent COVID-19 specimens originated in the United States, Italy and Spain. Sources were T cells, B-cell-depleted T cells, or PBMCs; the material itself was cDNA or gDNA.

Per the authors' pipeline: Cell counts per sample came from amplifying reference gene primers. Clones were sequenced by immunoSEQ multiplex PCR, and TCRdb holds only the in-frame ones, with some missing. The DNA was the basis for D and trimming; V, J and clone size are from that table. The sample contains around 65,000 clones, about 81% of which appear only once. Germline V gene data show CDR1 as SGHTA and CDR2 as FQGNSA. V was pared by 3 bases and J by 3 bases, with 11 bases between. This CDR3 has 14 amino acids. The TCR was taken from a human donor in a cohort sampled during active COVID-19. The chain combines TRBV7-2 with TRBJ1-2; D may be TRBD1 (5 bases). Sequences were obtained from peripheral blood. The CDR3 sequence: CASSLSGNDYGYTF. For the CDR3, the DNA is TGTGCCAGCAGCTTGTCAGGGAATGACTATGGCTACACCTTC.